Detailed here is one T cell receptor beta chain. As yet, its antigen is unknown. The sample comes from a study of identical twins. General observations from the study: Models underestimated out-of-frame TCR alpha sharing in monozygotic twins. Excess twin sharing in beta out-of-frame sequences was weaker. Cord blood's abundant beta clonotypes had fewer insertions, unlike memory repertoires. Researchers caution that invariant MAIT and iNKT cells could partly confound zero-insertion analyses.

MiXCR was run by TCRdb on the 5' RACE reads, yielding one entry per CDR3 protein. The data contain more than 1.5 million distinct CDR3 sequences, about 30% of them singletons. The V end lost 9 bases, the J end lost 3 bases, and 17 bases lay between the germline ends. From germline, CDR1 is SNHLY and CDR2 FYNNEI. The CDR3 consists of 14 residues. This TCR was sampled from a newborn girl in good health. Specimen: cord blood. This chain links TRBV2 with TRBJ1-1, with D possibly TRBD1 on 6 matching bases. The CDR3 sequence is CARRGGHWDTEAFF. CDR3 bases: TGTGCCAGAAGGGGGGGACACTGGGACACTGAAGCTTTCTTT.